The rows below give T cell receptor beta chains drawn from one sample of a study of blood T cell repertoires in COVID-19. Sequencing was performed with immunoSEQ multiplex PCR; in TCRdb, only in-frame clones are kept and a portion is missing. The table shows 310,000 or so clones, with around 86% occurring only once. The source material was peripheral blood. Every receptor here comes from a man in his 70s with acute or convalescent COVID-19. Both conserved end residues are part of each CDR3. D genes are given only for firm matches. The size of a clone is reported for some rows only, either as once, few or many, or as a class for expanded clones.

TRBJ2-3 . . TRBV29-1 TGCAGCGTTGTCGGGGGTGGGGGCACAGATACGCAGTATTTT CSVVGGGGTDTQYF
TRBJ1-5 . . TRBV6-2/TRBV6-3 TGTGCCAGCAGTCCGGACGGGGTGGACCAGCCCCAGCATTTT CASSPDGVDQPQHF
TRBJ1-1 . TRBD1 TRBV5-1 TGCGCCAGCAGCGATACAGGGGGAACAACTGAAGCTTTCTTT CASSDTGGTTEAFF
TRBJ2-3 . . TRBV11-3 TGTGCCAGCAGCTTAGAGAAGGGGTCAGATACGCAGTATTTT CASSLEKGSDTQYF
TRBJ1-2 . . TRBV28 TGTGCCAGCACCCTTCCAGGGTTGCGGGGCTATGGCTACACCTTC CASTLPGLRGYGYTF
TRBJ2-6 . . TRBV4-3 TGCGCCAGCAGCCAGGCAACAGGGTCTGGGGCCAACGTCCTGACTTTC CASSQATGSGANVLTF
TRBJ2-5 . . TRBV4-3 TGCGCCAGCAGCCAAGATTACGGGGGGACCCAGTACTTC CASSQDYGGTQYF
TRBJ2-2 . TRBD1 TRBV15 TGTGCCACCAACAGAGGGACAGGGAGTCCAGAGAACACCGGGGAGCTGTTTTTT CATNRGTGSPENTGELFF
TRBJ1-4 once . TRBV19 TGTGCCAGTAGGAAAAGAGGGTTCGATGAAAAACTGTTTTTT CASRKRGFDEKLFF
TRBJ1-6 . . TRBV6-5 TGTGCCAGCAGTTACGGCAGCCTAGCCTATAATTCACCCCTCCACTTT CASSYGSLAYNSPLHF
TRBJ1-6 . TRBD1 TRBV19 TGTGCCAGTAGTATAGCGGGACAGCTTCGTAATTCACCCCTCCACTTT CASSIAGQLRNSPLHF
TRBJ2-7 . TRBD2 TRBV7-8 TGTGCCAGCAGCTTAGTAGCGGGCACCACCTCCTACGAGCAGTACTTC CASSLVAGTTSYEQYF